This passage covers 9 T cell receptor beta chains from one sample sequenced in a study of a mutant IDH1 vaccine in newly diagnosed glioma. Libraries were prepared by immunoSEQ multiplex PCR; TCRdb keeps only in-frame clonotypes and omits some of them. The sample lists 90,000 to 100,000 clones, about 90% occurring once. Noted time point: baseline, week 1 (first vaccination visit). Treatment in this sample: pre-vaccination baseline after standard-of-care therapy. This material consisted of PBMCs, taken from a glioma patient treated with radiotherapy, temozolomide or both. Receptors originate from a woman between 45 and 60 years old with glioma.

There are a few counts of this clone. Different DNA sequences within this sample yield the same CDR3. The chain links TRBV5-1 to TRBJ2-1; 11 bases are shared with TRBD2. Germline values: CDR1 SGHRS, CDR2 YFSETQ. CDR3 length equals 15 residues. V was pared by 1 base and J by 6 bases, with 3 bases of the junction left unmatched. The CDR3 DNA reads TGCGCCAGCAGCTTGTCACTAGCGGGAGCCAATGAGCAGTTCTTC. This sequence encodes CASSLSLAGANEQFF. The full variable domain, rest sourced from reference TRBV5-1 and TRBJ2-1, is KAGVTQTPRYLIKTRGQQVTLSCSPISGHRSVSWYQQTPGQGLQFLFEYFSETQRNKGNFPGRFSGRQFSNSRSEMNVSTLELGDSALYLCASSLSLAGANEQFFGPGTRLTVL.

The table lists this clone with a few counts. The rearrangement joins TRBV6-6 to TRBJ1-1; no firm D call. CDR1 is MNHNY and CDR2 is SVGAGI in the germline V gene (reference sequence). The V and J ends lost 3 bases and 11 bases respectively, with 16 bases between them. This CDR3 is built from 13 residues. CDR3 sequence: CASSYPGYGLAFF. The CDR3 nucleotides are TGTGCCAGCAGTTATCCCGGGTATGGTTTGGCTTTCTTT.

The genes are TRBV4-1 and TRBJ2-7; D gene ambiguous. This CDR3 comprises 15 residues. The V end lost 1 base, the J end lost 0 bases, and 10 bases lay between the germline ends. Germline CDR1 reads MGHRA; CDR2 reads YSYEKL. The CDR3 nucleotides are TGCGCCAGCAGCCAAGGTTTTATGTCCTCCTACGAGCAGTACTTC. Its protein is CASSQGFMSSYEQYF.

The chain combines TRBV9 with TRBJ1-1; TRBD1 is a possible D gene (5 bases). V was trimmed by 3 bases and J by 1 base, leaving 10 bases between them. The germline V gene encodes CDR1 SGDLS and CDR2 YYNGEE. The CDR3 has 14 amino acids. The CDR3 nucleotides are TGTGCCAGCAGCGGGGAGGGGCCGAACACTGAAGCTTTCTTT. It yields the protein CASSGEGPNTEAFF. Variable domain in full (rest from reference TRBV9 and TRBJ1-1): DSGVTQTPKHLITATGQRVTLRCSPRSGDLSVYWYQQSLDQGLQFLIQYYNGEERAKGNILERFSAQQFPDLHSELNLSSLELGDSALYFCASSGEGPNTEAFFGQGTRLTVV.

V gene TRBV7-3 combines with J gene TRBJ2-2; D is possibly TRBD1 (5 bases). Trimming shortened V by 5 bases and J by 3 bases, and 13 bases separated the two germline ends. CDR3 length: 15 amino acids. The germline CDR1 and CDR2 sequences are SGHTA and FQGTGA. The CDR3 loop reads CASSSRDSDTGELFF. The DNA for the CDR3 is TGTGCCAGCAGCAGCAGGGATTCGGACACCGGGGAGCTGTTTTTT. Combining the CDR3 with reference TRBV7-3 and TRBJ2-2 gives the whole variable domain GAGVSQTPSNKVTEKGKYVELRCDPISGHTALYWYRQSLGQGPEFLIYFQGTGAADDSGLPNDRFFAVRPEGSVSTLKIQRTERGDSAVYLCASSSRDSDTGELFFGEGSRLTVL.

This chain connects TRBV18 to TRBJ2-7; D gene unclear. Germline CDR1 and CDR2: KGHSH and LQKENI. Trimming stripped 2 bases from V and 1 base from J, with 9 bases between. This CDR3 spans 14 amino acids. The CDR3: CASSPAVRSYEQYF. CDR3 DNA: TGTGCCAGCTCACCAGCAGTCCGTTCCTACGAGCAGTACTTC.

This clone was counted between two and nine times. The chain couples TRBV4-1 to TRBJ1-4; a weak D match, TRBD1 (6 bases). The V end lost 3 bases, the J end lost 8 bases, and 16 bases lay between the germline ends. Germline V gene sequence: CDR1 MGHRA, CDR2 YSYEKL. The CDR3 consists of 15 residues. The CDR3 nucleotides are TGCGCCAGCAGCCAGGATCACAGGGAACAAGAAAAACTGTTTTTT. This gives the protein CASSQDHREQEKLFF.

The rearrangement joins TRBV5-1 to TRBJ1-6; D gene unclear. The CDR3 sequence is 15 residues long. Trimming stripped 1 base from V and 8 bases from J, with 13 bases between. CDR1 and CDR2 (germline): SGHRS, YFSETQ. CDR3 protein: CASSLNTEGHSPLHF. CDR3 coding DNA: TGCGCCAGCAGCTTGAACACGGAAGGGCATTCACCCCTCCACTTT.

The CDR3 sequence: CASRYDMTYEQYF. Written as DNA, the CDR3 is TGCGCCAGCAGATACGACATGACCTACGAGCAGTACTTC. The rearrangement joins TRBV5-1 to TRBJ2-5; D call uncertain. The J call may be in error: the DNA end matches TRBJ2-7 better. The CDR3 totals 13 residues. From germline, CDR1 is SGHRS and CDR2 YFSETQ.